This T cell receptor (beta chain) was observed in a study of shared clonotypes between healthy human individuals. Whole-study findings and limits: Blood was the sole source, and tissue repertoires probably differ. Between a handful of donors, naive CD4 clonotypes were shared at a level of around 5.2%. Generally, estimated richness proved larger in naive subsets than it did in memory subsets.

TCRdb's table, derived via immunoSEQ multiplex PCR, lists solely in-frame clones and lacks some. The profile shows 2,500,000 or so clones, more than 85% of them singletons. This clone has a single count. As yet, its antigen is unknown. Germline loops: CDR1 SGHVS, CDR2 FNYEAQ. The CDR3 has 15 amino acids. V was trimmed by 2 bases and J by 2 bases, leaving 13 bases between them. This chain uses TRBV7-6 with TRBJ2-7; no firm D call. The source material was naive CD4+ T cells from PBMCs. Subset noted: CD45RA+ positively selected. The receptor comes from a man aged 18-30 years in good health. Some clones in this sample may be carry-over from other donors' samples. The CDR3 spells CASSLSNGDPYEQYF. The CDR3 DNA reads TGTGCCAGCAGCTTAAGTAATGGCGACCCCTACGAGCAGTACTTC.